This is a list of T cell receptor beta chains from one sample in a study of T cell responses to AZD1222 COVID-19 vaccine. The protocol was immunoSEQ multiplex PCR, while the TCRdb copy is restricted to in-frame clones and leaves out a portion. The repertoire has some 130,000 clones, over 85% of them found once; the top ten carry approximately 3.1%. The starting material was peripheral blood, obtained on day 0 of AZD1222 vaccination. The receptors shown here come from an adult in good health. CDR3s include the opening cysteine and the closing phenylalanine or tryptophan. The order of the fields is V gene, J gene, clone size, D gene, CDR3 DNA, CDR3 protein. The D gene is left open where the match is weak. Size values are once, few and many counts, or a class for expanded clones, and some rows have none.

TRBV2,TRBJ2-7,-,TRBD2,TGTGCCAGCAATTTCCGGGGGGGGAGGACCTACGAGCAGTACTTC,CASNFRGGRTYEQYF
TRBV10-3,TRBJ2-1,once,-,TGTGCCGTCGTTAGGACGGACTCCTACAATGAGCAGTTCTTC,CAVVRTDSYNEQFF
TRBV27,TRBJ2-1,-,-,TGTGCCAGCAGCCCCGGGGAAGAGCAGTTCTTC,CASSPGEEQFF
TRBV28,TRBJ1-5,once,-,TGTGCCAGCAGTTTAGCCCTGGGCGGTCAGCCCCAGCATTTT,CASSLALGGQPQHF
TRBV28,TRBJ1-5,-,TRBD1,TGTGCCAGCAGACCGCACCGGGACAGTCCGCGGCATTTT,CASRPHRDSPRHF
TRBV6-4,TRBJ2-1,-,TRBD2,TGTGCCAGCAGCTGGGACTACTACAATGAGCAGTTCTTC,CASSWDYYNEQFF
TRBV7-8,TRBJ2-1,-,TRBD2,TGTGCCAGCAGCTCCCGGGGATGGACTAGCGGGAGGGATGAGCAGTTCTTC,CASSSRGWTSGRDEQFF
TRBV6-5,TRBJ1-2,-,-,TGTGCCAGCAGTCCGCTGCCCCAGGGAGGCTACACCTTC,CASSPLPQGGYTF
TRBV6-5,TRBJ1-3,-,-,TGTGCCAGCAGTCGGGCCGAAGGAAACACCATATATTTT,CASSRAEGNTIYF
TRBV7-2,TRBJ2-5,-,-,TGTGCCAGCAGCTTAGTTACTGGTGCACAAGAGACCCAGTACTTC,CASSLVTGAQETQYF
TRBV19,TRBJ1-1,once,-,TGTGCCAGTAGTATGATGAGGCTGAACACTGAAGCTTTCTTT,CASSMMRLNTEAFF
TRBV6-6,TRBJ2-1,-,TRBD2,TGTGCCAGCAGCCCCCTAGCGGGGACCTACAATGAGCAGTTCTTC,CASSPLAGTYNEQFF
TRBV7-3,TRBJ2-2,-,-,TGTGCCAGCAGCTTATATCCCGGGGAGCTGTTTTTT,CASSLYPGELFF
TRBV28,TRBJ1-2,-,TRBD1,TGTGCCAGCAGTCCCTCTCAGGGGGCGCCGCCTGGCTACACCTTC,CASSPSQGAPPGYTF
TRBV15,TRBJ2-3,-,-,TGTGCCACCAGCAGGGACCTGGGAGATACGCAGTATTTT,CATSRDLGDTQYF
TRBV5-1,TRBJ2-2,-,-,TGCGCCAGCAGCTTAGAGGGTGGAAGGACCGGGGAGCTGTTTTTT,CASSLEGGRTGELFF
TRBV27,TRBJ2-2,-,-,TGTGCCAGCAGTTTAAGGGCCGGGGAGCTGTTTTTT,CASSLRAGELFF
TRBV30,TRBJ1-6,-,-,TGTGCCTGGACAGGGGAGAATTCACCCCTCCACTTT,CAWTGENSPLHF
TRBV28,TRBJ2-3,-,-,TGTGCCAGCAGTTCCGGGACTGCCACCACAGATACGCAGTATTTT,CASSSGTATTDTQYF
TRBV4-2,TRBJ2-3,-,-,TGTGCCAGCAGCCAAAATACGCAGTATTTT,CASSQNTQYF
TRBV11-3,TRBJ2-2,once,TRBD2,TGTGCCAGCAGCTTAGAGACTAGCGGGAACACCGGGGAGCTGTTTTTT,CASSLETSGNTGELFF
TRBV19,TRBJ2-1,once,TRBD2,TGTGCCAGTACCCGTGGGTTAGCGGGACTCAATGAGCAGTTCTTC,CASTRGLAGLNEQFF
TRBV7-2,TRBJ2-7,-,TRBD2,TGTGCCAGCAGCCTTTGGGGGACTAGCAACTACGAGCAGTACTTC,CASSLWGTSNYEQYF
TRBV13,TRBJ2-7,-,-,TGTGCCAGCAGCGGTCGCAGGGGCTCCTACGAGCAGTACTTC,CASSGRRGSYEQYF
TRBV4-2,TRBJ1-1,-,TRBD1,TGTGCCAGCAGCCAAGGGTACAGGGGTAGCACTGAAGCTTTCTTT,CASSQGYRGSTEAFF
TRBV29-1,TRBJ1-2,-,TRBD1,TGCAGCGTTGACTCCGGGACAGGGGGCAGGTATGGCTACACCTTC,CSVDSGTGGRYGYTF
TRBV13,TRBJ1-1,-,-,TGTGCCAGCACGAGGTGGGAGAGCGCTGAAGCTTTCTTT,CASTRWESAEAFF
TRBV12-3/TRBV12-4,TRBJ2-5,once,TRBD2,TGTGCCAGCACCCCAGCGGGGCAAGAGACCCAGTACTTC,CASTPAGQETQYF